Shown below are 12 T cell receptor beta chains from a single sample sequenced in a study of T cell responses to AZD1222 COVID-19 vaccine. The assay was immunoSEQ multiplex PCR, and TCRdb's table has in-frame clones only and misses some. The sample contains roughly 120,000 clones, about 90% of which appear only once. The starting material was peripheral blood, obtained on day 0 of AZD1222 vaccination. The receptors here all came from an adult in good health.

This clone was picked up one time. The chain links TRBV27 to TRBJ2-1, with 9 bases fitting TRBD2. Germline CDR1 MNHEY, CDR2 SMNVEV (reference sequence). The CDR3 contains 19 residues. The V segment lost 6 bases and the J segment 0 bases; nucleotides outside the gene matches: 15. The CDR3 DNA sequence: TGTGCCAGCAGCCACTCGGGGGGACTAGCCCCTTCCTCCTACAATGAGCAGTTCTTC. Its translation is CASSHSGGLAPSSYNEQFF.

This clone was seen a few times. The chain links TRBV5-1 to TRBJ1-2; D is unresolved. Deletions cut 5 bases from V and 8 bases from J, with 19 bases between. In germline, CDR1 is SGHRS, CDR2 YFSETQ. The length of the CDR3 is 14 residues. CDR3 in DNA: TGCGCCAGCAGAGACATGGATAATTCGAAGGGCTACACCTTC. Amino acids: CASRDMDNSKGYTF.

The rearrangement links TRBV4-2 to TRBJ1-4; unclear D gene. This CDR3 is 14 amino acids long. Germline CDR1 and CDR2: LGHNA and YNFKEQ. With 4 bases removed from V and 5 bases from J, the gap between germline ends came to 11 bases. Here the CDR3 reads CASSPGRGNEKLFF. Here the CDR3 DNA reads TGTGCCAGCAGCCCCGGACGAGGGAATGAAAAACTGTTTTTT.

This sequence joins TRBV27 and TRBJ1-6; TRBD1 is a possible D gene (5 bases). V lost 0 bases and J lost 17, with 14 bases in between. Germline CDR1 MNHEY, CDR2 SMNVEV (reference sequence). The CDR3 contains 13 residues. The CDR3, as DNA: TGTGCCAGCAGTTTATCAGTCTGGGGACGGTTCCACTTT. It codes for CASSLSVWGRFHF.

J is TRBJ2-7 and V is TRBV6-2 or TRBV6-3; D unclear. V lost 5 bases, J lost 6 bases, and 14 bases lay in between. Per the germline V gene, CDR1 is MNHEY and CDR2 is SVGEGT. This CDR3 region has 13 residues. The DNA of the CDR3 is TGTGCCAGCAGTCATCCCTCAGGATCCGAGCAGTACTTC. Translated: CASSHPSGSEQYF.

The V and J genes are TRBV5-4 and TRBJ1-2; D is unresolved. The V and J ends lost 0 bases and 8 bases respectively, with 11 bases between them. CDR3 size: 13 residues. Germline V gene sequence: CDR1 SGHNT, CDR2 YYREEE (reference sequence). The chain's CDR3 is CASSLGQDRGYTF. The CDR3 nucleotides read TGTGCCAGCAGCTTGGGCCAGGATAGGGGCTACACCTTC.

This chain connects TRBV10-3 to TRBJ2-2; possibly TRBD1 or TRBD2 for D (5 bases each). This CDR3 spans 16 amino acids. CDR1 and CDR2 from the germline V gene are ENHRY and SYGVKD. Deletions cut 2 bases from V and 5 bases from J, with 15 bases between. The CDR3, as DNA: TGTGCCATCAGTGAGGCAGGGACCTTAGAGACCGGGGAGCTGTTTTTT. Its protein product is CAISEAGTLETGELFF.

The chain uses TRBV29-1 and TRBJ2-5; weak D call: TRBD2 (6 bases). The CDR3 contains 12 residues. Germline V gene sequence: CDR1 SQVTM, CDR2 ANQGSEA. The ends were cut back, 5 bases at V and 5 bases at J, with 12 bases in the middle. The CDR3 protein is CSVPREWETQYF. CDR3 bases: TGCAGCGTTCCACGGGAGTGGGAGACCCAGTACTTC.

V usage is TRBV10-1 and J usage is TRBJ1-3; D is undetermined. Trimming stripped 8 bases from V and 2 bases from J, with 10 bases between. The germline V gene encodes CDR1 WNHNN and CDR2 SYGVQD (reference sequence). CDR3 size: 13 residues. CDR3 bases: TGCGCCAGCCAGCCCTCGACTGGAAACACCATATATTTT. Its translation is CASQPSTGNTIYF.

The CDR3 coding sequence is TGTGCCAGCAGCCAGCCCCCTAGCGAGGATACGCAGTATTTT. It yields the protein CASSQPPSEDTQYF. The chain recombines TRBV6-2 or TRBV6-3 with TRBJ2-3, with a weak D call TRBD2 (6 bases). CDR1 is MNHEY, CDR2 SVGEGT, per germline. Trimming removed 6 bases from V and 6 bases from J, with 16 bases in between. There are 14 residues in the CDR3.

CDR3 DNA: TGTGCCAGCAGTTACTCGGCCAGGGTGGATGGCTACACCTTC. It yields the protein CASSYSARVDGYTF. The chain has TRBV6-5 and TRBJ1-2, with TRBD1 as a possible D gene (5 bases). The CDR3 is 14 amino acids. V was pared by 0 bases and J by 6 bases, with 11 bases between. Germline V CDR1 and CDR2: MNHEY, SVGAGI.

The J gene is TRBJ2-1, the V gene TRBV9; D may be TRBD2 (5 bases). The CDR3 length is 16 residues. The germline gives CDR1 SGDLS, CDR2 YYNGEE. V lost 0 bases and J lost 5, with 15 bases in between. CDR3 sequence reads: CASSVDVLVTHNEQFF. The CDR3 nucleotides are TGTGCCAGCAGCGTAGATGTACTAGTGACCCACAATGAGCAGTTCTTC.